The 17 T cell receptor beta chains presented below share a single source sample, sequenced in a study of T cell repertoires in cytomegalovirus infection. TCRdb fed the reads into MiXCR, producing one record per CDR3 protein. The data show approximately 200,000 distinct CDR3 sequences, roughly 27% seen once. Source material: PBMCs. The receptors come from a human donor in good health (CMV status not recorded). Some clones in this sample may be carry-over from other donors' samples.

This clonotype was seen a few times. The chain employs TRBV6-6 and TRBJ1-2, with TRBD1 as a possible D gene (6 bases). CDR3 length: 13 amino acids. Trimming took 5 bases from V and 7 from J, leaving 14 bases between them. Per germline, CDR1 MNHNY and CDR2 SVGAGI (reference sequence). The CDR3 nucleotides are TGTGCCAGCAGTAGGGGGAGTAGCTTTGGCTACACCTTC. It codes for CASSRGSSFGYTF.

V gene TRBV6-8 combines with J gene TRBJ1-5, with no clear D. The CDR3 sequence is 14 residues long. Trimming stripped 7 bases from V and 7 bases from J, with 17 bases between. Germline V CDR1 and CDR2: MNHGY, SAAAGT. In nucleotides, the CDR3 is TGTGCCAGCACTCCCCGAGGCCTCGGGCAGCCCCAGCATTTT. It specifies CASTPRGLGQPQHF.

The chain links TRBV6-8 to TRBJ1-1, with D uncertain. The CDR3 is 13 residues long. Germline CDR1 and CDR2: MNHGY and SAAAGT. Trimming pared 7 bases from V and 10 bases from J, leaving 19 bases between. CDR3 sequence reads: CASTATGTRRAFF. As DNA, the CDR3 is TGTGCCAGCACCGCCACGGGAACCAGAAGAGCTTTCTTT.

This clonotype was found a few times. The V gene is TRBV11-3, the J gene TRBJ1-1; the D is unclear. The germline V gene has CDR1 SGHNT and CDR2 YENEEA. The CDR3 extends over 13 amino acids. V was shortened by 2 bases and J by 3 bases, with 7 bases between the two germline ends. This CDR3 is CASSLLRDTEAFF. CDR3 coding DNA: TGTGCCAGCAGCTTACTAAGGGACACTGAAGCTTTCTTT.

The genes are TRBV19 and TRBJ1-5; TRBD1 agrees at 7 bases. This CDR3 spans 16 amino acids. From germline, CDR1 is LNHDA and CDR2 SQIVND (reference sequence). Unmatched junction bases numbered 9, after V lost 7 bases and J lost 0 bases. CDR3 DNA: TGTGCCAGTATGAGCTGGCAGGGGGATAGCAATCAGCCCCAGCATTTT. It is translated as CASMSWQGDSNQPQHF.

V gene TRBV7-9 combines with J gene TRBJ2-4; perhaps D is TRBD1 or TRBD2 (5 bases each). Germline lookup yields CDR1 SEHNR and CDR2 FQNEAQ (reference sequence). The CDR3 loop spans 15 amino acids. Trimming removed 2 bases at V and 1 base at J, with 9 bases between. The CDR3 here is CASSLIGDAKNIQYF. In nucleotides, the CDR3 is TGTGCCAGCAGCTTAATCGGGGACGCCAAAAACATTCAGTACTTC.

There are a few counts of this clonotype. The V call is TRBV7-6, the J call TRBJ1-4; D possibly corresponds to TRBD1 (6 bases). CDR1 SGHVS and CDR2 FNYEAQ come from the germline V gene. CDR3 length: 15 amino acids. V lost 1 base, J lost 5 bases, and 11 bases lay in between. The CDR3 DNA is TGTGCCAGCAGCTTAGAGGGGGGCGTGAATGAAAAACTGTTTTTT. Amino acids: CASSLEGGVNEKLFF.

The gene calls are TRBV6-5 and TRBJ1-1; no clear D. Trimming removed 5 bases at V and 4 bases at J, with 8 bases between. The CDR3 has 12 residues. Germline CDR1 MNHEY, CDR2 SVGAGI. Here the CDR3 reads CASSPGVTEAFF. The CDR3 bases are TGTGCCAGCAGTCCCGGGGTCACTGAAGCTTTCTTT.

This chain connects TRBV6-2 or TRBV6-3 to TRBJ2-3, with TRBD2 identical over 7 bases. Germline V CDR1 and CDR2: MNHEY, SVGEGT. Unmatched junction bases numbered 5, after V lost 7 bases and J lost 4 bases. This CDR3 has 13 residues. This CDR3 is CASTAGDADTQYF. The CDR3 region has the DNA TGTGCCAGCACTGCGGGGGATGCAGATACGCAGTATTTT.

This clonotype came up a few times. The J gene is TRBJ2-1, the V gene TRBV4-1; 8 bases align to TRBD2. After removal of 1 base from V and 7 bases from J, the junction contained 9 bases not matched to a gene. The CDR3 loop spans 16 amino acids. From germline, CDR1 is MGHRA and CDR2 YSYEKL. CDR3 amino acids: CASSQVVTGGKNEQFF. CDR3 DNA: TGCGCCAGCAGCCAAGTGGTAACGGGGGGGAAAAATGAGCAGTTCTTC.

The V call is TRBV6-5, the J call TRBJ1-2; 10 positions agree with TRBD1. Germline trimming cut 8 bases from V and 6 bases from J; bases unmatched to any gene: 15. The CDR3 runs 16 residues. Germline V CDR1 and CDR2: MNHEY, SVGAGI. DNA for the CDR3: TGTGCCAGCGGACGGACAGGGGGATTAGTACACCATGGCTACACCTTC. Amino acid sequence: CASGRTGGLVHHGYTF.

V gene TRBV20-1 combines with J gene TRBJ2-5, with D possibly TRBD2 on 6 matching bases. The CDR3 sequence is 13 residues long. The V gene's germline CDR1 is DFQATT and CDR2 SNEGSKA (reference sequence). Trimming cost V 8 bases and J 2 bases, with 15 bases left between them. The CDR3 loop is CSTFLAGQETQYF. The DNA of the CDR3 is TGCAGTACGTTCTTGGCGGGGCAAGAGACCCAGTACTTC.

The DNA of the CDR3 is TGTGCCAGCATGAAAGGGGGGACCAACTATGGCTACACCTTC. Translated, it gives CASMKGGTNYGYTF. V usage is TRBV12-3 or TRBV12-4 and J usage is TRBJ1-2; the D gene is possibly TRBD1 (6 bases). This CDR3 has 14 residues. Trimming took 7 bases from V and 2 from J, leaving 14 bases between them.

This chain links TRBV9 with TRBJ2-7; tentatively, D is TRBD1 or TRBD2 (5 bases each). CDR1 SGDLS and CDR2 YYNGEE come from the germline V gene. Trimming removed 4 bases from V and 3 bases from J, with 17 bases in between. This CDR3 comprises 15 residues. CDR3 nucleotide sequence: TGTGCCAGCAGCTCCAACCGGGACGCCTACTACGAGCAGTACTTC. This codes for CASSSNRDAYYEQYF. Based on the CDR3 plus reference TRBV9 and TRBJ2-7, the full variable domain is DSGVTQTPKHLITATGQRVTLRCSPRSGDLSVYWYQQSLDQGLQFLIQYYNGEERAKGNILERFSAQQFPDLHSELNLSSLELGDSALYFCASSSNRDAYYEQYFGPGTRLTVT.

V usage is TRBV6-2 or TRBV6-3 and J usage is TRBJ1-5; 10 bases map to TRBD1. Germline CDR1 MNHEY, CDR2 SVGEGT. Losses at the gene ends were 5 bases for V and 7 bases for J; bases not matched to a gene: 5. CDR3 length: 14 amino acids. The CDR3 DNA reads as TGTGCCAGCAGTGCGACAGGGGGCGGGCAGCCCCAGCATTTT. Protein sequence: CASSATGGGQPQHF.

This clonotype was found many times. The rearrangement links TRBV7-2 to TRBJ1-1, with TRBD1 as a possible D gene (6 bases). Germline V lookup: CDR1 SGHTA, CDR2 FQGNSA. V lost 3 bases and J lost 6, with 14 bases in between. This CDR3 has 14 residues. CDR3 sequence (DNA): TGTGCCAGCAGCTTTTTTAGGGGGGACGCTGAAGCTTTCTTT. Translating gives CASSFFRGDAEAFF.

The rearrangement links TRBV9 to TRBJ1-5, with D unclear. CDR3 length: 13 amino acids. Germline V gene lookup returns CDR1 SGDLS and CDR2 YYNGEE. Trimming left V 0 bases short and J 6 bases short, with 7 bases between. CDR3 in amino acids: CASSVATGQPQHF. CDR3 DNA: TGTGCCAGCAGCGTAGCTACGGGTCAGCCCCAGCATTTT. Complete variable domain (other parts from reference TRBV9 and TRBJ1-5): DSGVTQTPKHLITATGQRVTLRCSPRSGDLSVYWYQQSLDQGLQFLIQYYNGEERAKGNILERFSAQQFPDLHSELNLSSLELGDSALYFCASSVATGQPQHFGDGTRLSIL.